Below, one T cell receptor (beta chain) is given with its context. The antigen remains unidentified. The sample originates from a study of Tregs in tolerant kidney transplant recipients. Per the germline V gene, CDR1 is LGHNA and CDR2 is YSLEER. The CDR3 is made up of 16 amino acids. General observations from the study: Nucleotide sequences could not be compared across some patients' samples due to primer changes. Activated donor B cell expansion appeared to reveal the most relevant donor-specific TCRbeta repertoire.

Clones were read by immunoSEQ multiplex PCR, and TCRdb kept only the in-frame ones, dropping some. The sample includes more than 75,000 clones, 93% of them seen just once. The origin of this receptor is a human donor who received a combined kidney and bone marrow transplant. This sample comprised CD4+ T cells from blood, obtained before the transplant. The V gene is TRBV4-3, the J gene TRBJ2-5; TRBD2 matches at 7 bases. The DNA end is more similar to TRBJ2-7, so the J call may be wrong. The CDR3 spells CASSQAGRVGSYEQYF. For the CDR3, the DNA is TGCGCCAGCAGCCAAGCGGGGAGGGTTGGTTCCTACGAGCAGTACTTC.